Presented here are 8 T cell receptor beta chains from one specimen sequenced in a study of blood T cells in healthy people across ages. Then a second PCR, running roughly 7 to 11 cycles, was carried out with a sample-barcoded 5' primer and a J-beta primer mix. TCRdb redid the calling of the 5' RACE reads with MiXCR, one entry per CDR3 protein. The sample has hundreds of thousands of distinct CDR3 sequences, around 26% seen once. The sample consisted of blood. The receptor set was obtained from a woman older than 75 in good health.

Worth noting for this clonotype: Possible read error: a much larger clone is one base away. The J gene is TRBJ2-3, the V gene TRBV27; 7 bases fit TRBD1. CDR1 and CDR2 (germline): MNHEY, SMNVEV (reference sequence). Trimming at V came to 8 bases and at J to 3 bases, leaving 11 bases not matched to a gene. This CDR3 spans 15 amino acids. CDR3 protein: CASGERDSWTDTQYF. In DNA form, the CDR3 reads TGTGCCAGCGGTGAAAGGGACAGCTGGACAGATACGCAGTATTTT.

There are many counts of this clonotype. The chain links TRBV20-1 to TRBJ1-5; D call uncertain. V was pared by 4 bases and J by 3 bases, with 7 bases between. Germline V gene lookup returns CDR1 DFQATT and CDR2 SNEGSKA (reference sequence). The CDR3 extends over 12 amino acids. This CDR3 reads CSAMDPNQPQHF. Written as DNA, the CDR3 is TGCAGTGCTATGGACCCCAATCAGCCCCAGCATTTT.

In this sample, this clonotype turned up many times. This chain joins TRBV7-6 and TRBJ2-3; D not certain. The CDR3 consists of 12 residues. CDR1 is SGHVS and CDR2 is FNYEAQ in the germline V gene. Trimming removed 6 bases from V and 2 bases from J, with 6 bases in between. CDR3 in amino acids: CASRTATDTQYF. CDR3 nucleotides: TGTGCCAGCAGAACAGCCACAGATACGCAGTATTTT.

In its sample, this clonotype was seen a few times. Possible read error: a much larger clone is one base away. V gene TRBV20-1 combines with J gene TRBJ2-7; D is uncertain. Germline V lookup: CDR1 DFQATT, CDR2 SNEGSKA (reference sequence). There are 11 residues in the CDR3. Trimming took 4 bases from V and 4 from J, leaving 8 bases between them. Here the CDR3 reads CSATTVYEQYF. The CDR3 DNA sequence: TGCAGTGCTACGACCGTATACGAGCAGTACTTC.

In its sample, this clonotype was seen many times. This rearrangement joins TRBV5-1 to TRBJ2-3, with 8 bases fitting TRBD1. Germline-derived CDR1 and CDR2 are SGHRS and YFSETQ. The CDR3 covers 16 residues. V shed 0 bases and J 3 bases; nucleotides not matched to a gene: 6. This chain's CDR3 is CASSLDPGGATDTQYF. The CDR3 region has the DNA TGCGCCAGCAGCTTGGATCCAGGGGGCGCGACAGATACGCAGTATTTT.

The chain carries TRBV6-5 and TRBJ1-1; D might be TRBD1 (6 bases). CDR3 length equals 16 residues. The germline V gene has CDR1 MNHEY and CDR2 SVGAGI. Trimming cost V 6 bases and J 0 bases, with 17 bases left between them. For the CDR3, the DNA is TGTGCCAGCAGCCCGATAAAGGGGGGTATGAACACTGAAGCTTTCTTT. It yields the protein CASSPIKGGMNTEAFF.

This clonotype appeared many times. The gene calls are TRBV5-1 and TRBJ2-3; D ambiguous. V was pared by 6 bases and J by 4 bases, with 6 bases between. Per the germline V gene, CDR1 is SGHRS and CDR2 is YFSETQ. The CDR3 contains 11 residues. The CDR3 DNA reads TGCGCCAGCACGCTAGCAGATACGCAGTATTTT. This gives the protein CASTLADTQYF.

A note on this clonotype: This may arise from a read error, as a much more abundant clone is one base away. The V call is TRBV6-2 or TRBV6-3, the J call TRBJ2-5, with D perhaps assigned TRBD1 or TRBD2 (5 bases each). Germline V gives CDR1 MNHEY, CDR2 SVGEGT. This CDR3 is 13 amino acids long. The CDR3 DNA is TGTGCCAGCTCCGGAGTGGGGGAAGAGACCCGGTACTTC. It is translated as CASSGVGEETRYF.